The clone carrying this TCR beta chain was seen a few times. The sample originates from a study of T-cell reconstitution after alpha-beta-depleted transplantation in children. Unique molecular identifiers were incorporated when the TCRbeta library was constructed. TCRdb used MiXCR to reprocess the PCR reads, holding one entry per CDR3 protein. The repertoire has approximately 400,000 distinct CDR3 sequences, approximately 11% of them found once; the top ten carry 4.5% to 6.5%. The V end was cut by 4 bases, the J end by 2 bases, with 11 bases between. The germline gives CDR1 SGHTA, CDR2 FQGNSA. CDR3 length: 14 amino acids.

This sample comprised PBMCs from the stem cell graft donor, obtained from the stem cell graft. The V call is TRBV7-2, the J call TRBJ1-2; weak D call: TRBD1 (5 bases). The sequence derives from a human donor who donated a stem cell graft to a child with acute myeloid leukemia. Here the CDR3 DNA reads TGTGCCAGCAGCTACCAGTCAGGGAACTATGGCTACACCTTC. Its translation is CASSYQSGNYGYTF.